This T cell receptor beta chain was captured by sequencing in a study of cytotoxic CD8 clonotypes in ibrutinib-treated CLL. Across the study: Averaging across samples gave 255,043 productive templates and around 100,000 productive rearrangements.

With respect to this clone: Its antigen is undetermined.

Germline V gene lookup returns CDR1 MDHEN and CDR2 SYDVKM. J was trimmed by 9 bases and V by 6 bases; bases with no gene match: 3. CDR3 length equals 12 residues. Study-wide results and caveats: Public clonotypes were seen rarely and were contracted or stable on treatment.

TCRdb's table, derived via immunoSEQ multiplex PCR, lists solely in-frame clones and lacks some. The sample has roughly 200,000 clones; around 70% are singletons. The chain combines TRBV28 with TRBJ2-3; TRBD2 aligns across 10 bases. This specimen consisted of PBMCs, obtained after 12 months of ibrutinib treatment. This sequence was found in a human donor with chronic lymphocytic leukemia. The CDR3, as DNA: TGTGCCAGCAGGAGGGGACTAGCGACGCAGTATTTT. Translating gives CASRRGLATQYF.